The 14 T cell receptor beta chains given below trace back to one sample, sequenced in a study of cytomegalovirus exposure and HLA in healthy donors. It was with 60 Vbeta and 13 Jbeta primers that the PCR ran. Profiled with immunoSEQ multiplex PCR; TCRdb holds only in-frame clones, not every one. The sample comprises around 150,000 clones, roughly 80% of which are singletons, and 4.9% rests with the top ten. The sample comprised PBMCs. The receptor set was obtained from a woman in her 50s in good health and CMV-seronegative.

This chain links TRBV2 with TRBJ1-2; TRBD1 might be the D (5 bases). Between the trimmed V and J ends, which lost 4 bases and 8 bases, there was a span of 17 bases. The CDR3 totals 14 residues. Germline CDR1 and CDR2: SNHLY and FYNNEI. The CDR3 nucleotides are TGTGCCAGCAGTGCACCCGGGGGTCTGGGGGGCTACACCTTC. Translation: CASSAPGGLGGYTF.

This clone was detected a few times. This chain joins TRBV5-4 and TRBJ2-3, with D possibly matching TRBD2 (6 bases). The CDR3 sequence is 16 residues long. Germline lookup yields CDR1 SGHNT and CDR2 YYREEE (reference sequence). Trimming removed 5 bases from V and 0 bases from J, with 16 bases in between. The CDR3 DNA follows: TGTGCCAGCAGAGAGTACCGTAGCGGCAGCACAGATACGCAGTATTTT. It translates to CASREYRSGSTDTQYF.

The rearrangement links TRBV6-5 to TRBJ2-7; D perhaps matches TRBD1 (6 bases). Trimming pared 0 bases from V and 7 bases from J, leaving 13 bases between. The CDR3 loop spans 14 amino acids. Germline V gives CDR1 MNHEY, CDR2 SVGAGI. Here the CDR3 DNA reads TGTGCCAGCAGTTACTCTGCAGGGGTGGGGGAGCAGTACTTC. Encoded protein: CASSYSAGVGEQYF.

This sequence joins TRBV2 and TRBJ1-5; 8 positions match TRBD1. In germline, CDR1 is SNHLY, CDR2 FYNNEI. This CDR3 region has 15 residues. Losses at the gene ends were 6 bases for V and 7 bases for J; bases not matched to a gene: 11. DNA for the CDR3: TGTGCCAGCAGCGGAGGACAGGGAGTCTTCCAGCCCCAGCATTTT. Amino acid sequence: CASSGGQGVFQPQHF. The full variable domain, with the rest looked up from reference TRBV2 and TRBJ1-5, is EPEVTQTPSHQVTQMGQEVILRCVPISNHLYFYWYRQILGQKVEFLVSFYNNEISEKSEIFDDQFSVERPDGSNFTLKIRSTKLEDSAMYFCASSGGQGVFQPQHFGDGTRLSIL.

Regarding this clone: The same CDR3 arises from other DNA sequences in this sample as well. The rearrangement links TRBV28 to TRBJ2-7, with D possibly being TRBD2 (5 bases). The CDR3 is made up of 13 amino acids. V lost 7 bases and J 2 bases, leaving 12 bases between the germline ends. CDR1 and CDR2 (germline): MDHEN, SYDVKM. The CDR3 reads CASKRTGTYEQYF. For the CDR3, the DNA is TGTGCCAGCAAACGCACGGGAACCTACGAGCAGTACTTC.

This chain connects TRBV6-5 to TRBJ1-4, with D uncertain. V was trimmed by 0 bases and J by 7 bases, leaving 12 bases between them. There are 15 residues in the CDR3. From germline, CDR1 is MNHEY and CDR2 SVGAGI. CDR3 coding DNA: TGTGCCAGCAGTTACTCGCGGGGATTGGGTGAAAAACTGTTTTTT. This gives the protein CASSYSRGLGEKLFF.

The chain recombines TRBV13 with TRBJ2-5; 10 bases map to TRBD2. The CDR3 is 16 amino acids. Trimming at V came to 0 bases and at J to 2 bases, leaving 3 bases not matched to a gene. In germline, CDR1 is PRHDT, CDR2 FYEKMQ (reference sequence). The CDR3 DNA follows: TGTGCCAGCAGCTTAGGCCTAGCGGGGGTGCAAGAGACCCAGTACTTC. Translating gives CASSLGLAGVQETQYF.

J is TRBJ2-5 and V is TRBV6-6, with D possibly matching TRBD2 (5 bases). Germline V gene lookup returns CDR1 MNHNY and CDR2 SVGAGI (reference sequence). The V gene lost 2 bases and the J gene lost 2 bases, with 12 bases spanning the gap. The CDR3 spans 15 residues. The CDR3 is CASSYGRRAQETQYF. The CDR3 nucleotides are TGTGCCAGCAGTTACGGTCGGCGGGCTCAAGAGACCCAGTACTTC.

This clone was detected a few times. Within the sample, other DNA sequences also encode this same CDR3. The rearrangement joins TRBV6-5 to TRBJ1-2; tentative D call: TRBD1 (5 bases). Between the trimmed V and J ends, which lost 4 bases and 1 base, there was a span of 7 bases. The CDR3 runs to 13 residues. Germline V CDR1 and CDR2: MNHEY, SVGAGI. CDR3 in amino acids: CASSLDSNYGYTF. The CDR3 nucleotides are TGTGCCAGCAGTTTAGACAGTAACTATGGCTACACCTTC.

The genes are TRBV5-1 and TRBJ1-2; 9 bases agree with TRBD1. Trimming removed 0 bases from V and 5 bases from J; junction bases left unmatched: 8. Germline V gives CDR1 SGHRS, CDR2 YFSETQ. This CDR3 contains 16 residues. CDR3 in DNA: TGCGCCAGCAGCTTGGTTAGTATCGGACAGGGGTATGGCTACACCTTC. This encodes CASSLVSIGQGYGYTF.

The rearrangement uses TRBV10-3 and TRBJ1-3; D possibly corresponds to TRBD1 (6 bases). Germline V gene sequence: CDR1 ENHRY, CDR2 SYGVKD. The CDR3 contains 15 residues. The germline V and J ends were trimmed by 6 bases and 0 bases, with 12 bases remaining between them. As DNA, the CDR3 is TGTGCCATCAGCCGACAGGCTGTCTCTGGAAACACCATATATTTT. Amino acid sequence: CAISRQAVSGNTIYF.

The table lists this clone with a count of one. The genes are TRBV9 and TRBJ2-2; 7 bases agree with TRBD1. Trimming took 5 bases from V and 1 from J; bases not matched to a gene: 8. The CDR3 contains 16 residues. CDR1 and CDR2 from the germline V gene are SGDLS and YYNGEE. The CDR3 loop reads CASSLTGTVNTGELFF. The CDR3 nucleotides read TGTGCCAGCAGTTTAACCGGGACAGTGAACACCGGGGAGCTGTTTTTT.

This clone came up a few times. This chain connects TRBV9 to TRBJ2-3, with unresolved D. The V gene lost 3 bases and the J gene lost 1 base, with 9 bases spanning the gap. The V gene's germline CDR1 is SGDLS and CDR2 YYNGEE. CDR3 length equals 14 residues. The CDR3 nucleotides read TGTGCCAGCAGCGGGGCACCGGGCACAGATACGCAGTATTTT. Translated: CASSGAPGTDTQYF.

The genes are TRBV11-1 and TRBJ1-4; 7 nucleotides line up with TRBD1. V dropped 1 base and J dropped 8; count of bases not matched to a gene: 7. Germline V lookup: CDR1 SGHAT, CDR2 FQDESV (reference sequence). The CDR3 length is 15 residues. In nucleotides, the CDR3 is TGTGCCAGCAGCTTAGATCGACAGGGACGGGAAAAACTGTTTTTT. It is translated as CASSLDRQGREKLFF. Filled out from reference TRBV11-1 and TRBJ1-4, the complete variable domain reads EAEVAQSPRYKITEKSQAVAFWCDPISGHATLYWYRQILGQGPELLVQFQDESVVDDSQLPKDRFSAERLKGVDSTLKIQPAELGDSAMYLCASSLDRQGREKLFFGSGTQLSVL.